This T cell receptor beta chain was documented in a study of T cells after yellow fever vaccination. This clonotype was recorded at least ten times. The antigen remains unidentified. General observations from the study: A large majority of primary-vaccination clones showed up again after the booster (roughly 96% CD4, almost 90% CD8).

The V gene lost 3 bases and the J gene lost 3 bases, with 11 bases spanning the gap. The CDR3 spans 14 residues. Each CDR3 protein is one row after TCRdb ran MiXCR on the 5' RACE reads. The sample has about 340,000 distinct CDR3 sequences, around 13% seen once. This receptor was obtained from a man aged 18 to 30 who received the YFV17D yellow fever vaccine. The chain has TRBV12-3 or TRBV12-4 and TRBJ2-5; weak D call: TRBD1 (5 bases). Sequences were derived from CD4+ T cells sorted from PBMCs, sampled 15 days after the yellow fever booster vaccination. CDR3 DNA: TGTGCCAGCAGTTTGGGCAGGGCTAAAGAGACCCAGTACTTC. Amino acid sequence: CASSLGRAKETQYF.